These T cell receptor beta chains were read from a single sample in a study of PD-1 blockade in classical Hodgkin lymphoma. Only in-frame clones appear in the TCRdb table, and some are missing; sequencing was by immunoSEQ multiplex PCR. Of tens of thousands of clones detected, around nine tenths appear once; the ten largest clones hold approximately 7%. Sequenced material: peripheral blood mononuclear cells (PBMCs), taken before the fourth cycle of nivolumab. The receptor set was obtained from a human donor with classical Hodgkin lymphoma. Both conserved end residues are part of each CDR3. A D gene is named only where the DNA matches it firmly. A clone size is listed for some rows: how often the clone was seen (once, few, many), or a class if it is expanded.

>TRBD2|TRBJ2-5|TRBV29-1|.
TGCAGCGTCCTACCGGGGGGGATGCAAGAGACCCAGTACTTC
CSVLPGGMQETQYF
>TRBD2|TRBJ2-1|TRBV27|.
TGTGCCAGCAGTCCGACGGGACTAGCGGGGACGAGCTCCTACAATGAGCAGTTCTTC
CASSPTGLAGTSSYNEQFF
>.|TRBJ2-7|TRBV15|.
TGTGCCACCAGCAGAGATCATACGACCGAGCAGTACTTC
CATSRDHTTEQYF
>.|TRBJ1-4|TRBV5-1|once
TGCGCCAGCAGCTTGGGTTTCGGCAACCAAGGGAGTTCGGGAAAACTGTTTTTT
CASSLGFGNQGSSGKLFF
>.|TRBJ2-7|TRBV6-5|.
TGTGCCAGCAGGACGTATAACTCCTACGAGCAGTACTTC
CASRTYNSYEQYF
>.|TRBJ2-7|TRBV18|.
TGTGCCAGCTCACCAGGGACGGACGAGCAGTACTTC
CASSPGTDEQYF
>.|TRBJ1-4|TRBV9|.
TGTGCCAGCAGCGAGAGAGGGACTAATGAAAAACTGTTTTTT
CASSERGTNEKLFF
>.|TRBJ2-7|TRBV5-1|.
TGCGCCAGCAGCTACGACAGGATTACCTACGAGCAGTACTTC
CASSYDRITYEQYF
>TRBD2|TRBJ2-7|TRBV5-6|.
TGTGCCAGCAGCTTATCTAGCGGGGACGAGCAGTACTTC
CASSLSSGDEQYF
>.|TRBJ1-1|TRBV4-1|.
TGCGCCAGCAGCCAAGACGAGAACACTGAAGCTTTCTTT
CASSQDENTEAFF
>.|TRBJ2-7|TRBV27|.
TGTGCCAGCAGTTTACGAAGGAGCTACGAGCAGTACTTC
CASSLRRSYEQYF
>TRBD1|TRBJ2-1|TRBV9|once
TGTGCCAGCAGCTCCAGGGGGCTTGGCTCCTACAATGAGCAGTTCTTC
CASSSRGLGSYNEQFF
>.|TRBJ1-3|TRBV28|once
TGTGCCAGCAGTTTAGTGGACACCATATATTTT
CASSLVDTIYF
>.|TRBJ1-4|TRBV29-1|.
TGCAGCGTTGTGGGTGGGGTTGGGAGAGATGAAAAACTGTTTTTT
CSVVGGVGRDEKLFF
>TRBD1|TRBJ1-5|TRBV27|.
TGTGCCAGCAGTCCTCAGGGGGTGCAGCCCCAGCATTTT
CASSPQGVQPQHF
>TRBD1|TRBJ1-3|TRBV4-2|.
TGTGCCAGCAGCCAAGGGACAGGGAGCTCTGGAAACACCATATATTTT
CASSQGTGSSGNTIYF
>.|TRBJ2-1|TRBV4-1|.
TGCGCCAGCAGCCAGGGCCCTTACAATGAGCAGTTCTTC
CASSQGPYNEQFF
>TRBD2|TRBJ2-7|TRBV2|.
TGTGCCAGCAGTCCGGGACTAGCGGGGACCTACGAGCAGTACTTC
CASSPGLAGTYEQYF
>TRBD1|TRBJ1-5|TRBV28|.
TGTGCCAGCAGTTTATCTTACAGGGGGAGCGGCAATCAGCCCCAGCATTTT
CASSLSYRGSGNQPQHF
>.|TRBJ2-5|TRBV6-1|.
TGTGCCAGCAGTGAAGGGAGCAGGGTGGAGACCCAGTACTTC
CASSEGSRVETQYF
>.|TRBJ2-2|TRBV7-3|.
TGTGCCAGCAGGGGCAGCGACACCGGGGAGCTGTTTTTT
CASRGSDTGELFF
>.|TRBJ1-3|TRBV5-1|.
TGCGCCAGCAGCTTACAGGGCAATATAGACACCATATATTTT
CASSLQGNIDTIYF
>TRBD2|TRBJ2-1|TRBV6-1|.
TGTGCCAGCAGTGAAGGACTAGCGGGGGCTTATTCCTCCTACAATGAGCAGTTCTTC
CASSEGLAGAYSSYNEQFF
>TRBD1|TRBJ1-1|TRBV19|once
TGTGCCGGGTACAGGGGATACACTGAAGCTTTCTTT
CAGYRGYTEAFF
>.|TRBJ1-4|TRBV14|.
TGTGCCAGCAGCGTAACCGCGGGGGGCTTGGAAAAACTGTTTTTT
CASSVTAGGLEKLFF
>.|TRBJ2-7|TRBV27|.
TGTGCCAGCAGTGTGCGGGGTAGGTACGAGCAGTACTTC
CASSVRGRYEQYF
>TRBD1|TRBJ1-2|TRBV7-2|.
TGTGCCAGCAGCTTAGGCAGGGGGGATGGCTACACCTTC
CASSLGRGDGYTF
>.|TRBJ2-5|TRBV2|.
TGTGCCAGCAGTGATCGGGACTCGAACCAAGAGACCCAGTACTTC
CASSDRDSNQETQYF
>TRBD1|TRBJ1-6|TRBV6-5|few
TGTGCCAGCAGTGCACGGACAGGCAGAAATTCACCCCTCCACTTT
CASSARTGRNSPLHF
>.|TRBJ2-3|TRBV7-2|.
TGTGCCAGCAGCTTCACAGATACGCAGTATTTT
CASSFTDTQYF
>TRBD1|TRBJ2-4|TRBV4-1|.
TGCGCCAGCAGCCAAAGGGGGTTGTCAGACAGGGGGGCCAAAAACATTCAGTACTTC
CASSQRGLSDRGAKNIQYF
>TRBD1|TRBJ2-5|TRBV2|once
TGTGCCAGCCGCGGGACAGGGGTGAAGACCCAGTACTTC
CASRGTGVKTQYF
>TRBD2|TRBJ2-1|TRBV27|.
TGTGCCAGCAGTTTATCGAGGACTAGCGGGCCCTACAATGAGCAGTTCTTC
CASSLSRTSGPYNEQFF
>.|TRBJ1-2|TRBV25-1|.
TGTGCCAGCAGTCGGGCAGGGATGGCCTATGGCTACACCTTC
CASSRAGMAYGYTF
>TRBD1|TRBJ1-1|TRBV7-3|.
TGTGCCAGCAGCTTACGGGACAGGAACACTGAAGCTTTCTTT
CASSLRDRNTEAFF
>.|TRBJ1-5|TRBV19|.
TGTGCCAGTTCGATACCCCTTGGAAGCAATCAGCCCCAGCATTTT
CASSIPLGSNQPQHF
>.|TRBJ2-5|TRBV7-9|.
TGTGCCAGCAGCAAAGAGGGCGGGACCCAGTACTTC
CASSKEGGTQYF
>.|TRBJ2-7|TRBV2|.
TGTGCCAGCAGTGTTGTCAGGGGGGCCTACGAGCAGTACTTC
CASSVVRGAYEQYF
>.|TRBJ2-2|TRBV23-1|.
TGCGCCAGCAGTCAACATTTGCGTGCCGGGGAGCTGTTTTTT
CASSQHLRAGELFF
>.|TRBJ1-5|TRBV6-5|.
TGTGCCAGCAGTTACTCTGGGGGGGTAGATCAGCCCCAGCATTTT
CASSYSGGVDQPQHF
>.|TRBJ2-7|TRBV19|.
TGTGCCAGTTCCAAGCCGGGTGTGGGCTACGAGCAGTACTTC
CASSKPGVGYEQYF
>TRBD2|TRBJ2-3|TRBV13|.
TGTGCCAGCAGCTCAGTCGGACTAGCGGCCACAGATACGCAGTATTTT
CASSSVGLAATDTQYF
>TRBD1|TRBJ2-7|TRBV27|.
TGTGCCAGCAGTCCACCGGGACAGGGTGACCACGAGCAGTACTTC
CASSPPGQGDHEQYF
>.|TRBJ1-3|TRBV6-5|.
TGTGCCAGCAGTTACGCAGGGCTAGGAAACACCATATATTTT
CASSYAGLGNTIYF
>.|TRBJ2-2|TRBV7-6|.
TGTGCCAGCAGCCGTCTGCCCCTGACTAGAGACACCGGGGAGCTGTTTTTT
CASSRLPLTRDTGELFF
>TRBD1|TRBJ1-2|TRBV7-8|.
TGTGCCAGCAGCTCCCCCCCGGGACAGGGGGCCTATGGCTACACCTTC
CASSSPPGQGAYGYTF
>.|TRBJ1-1|TRBV7-9|few
TGTGCCAGCAGCTCCCGGACCGACCCGGAAGCTTTCTTT
CASSSRTDPEAFF
>.|TRBJ2-7|TRBV7-2|.
TGTGCCAGCAGCTTAGCGGCGGGGCCGGAGGAGCAGTACTTC
CASSLAAGPEEQYF
>TRBD1|TRBJ1-2|TRBV19|.
TGTGCCAGTAGTATCGCGGCAGGGGGCGCGGGGAACTATGGCTACACCTTC
CASSIAAGGAGNYGYTF
>.|TRBJ2-1|TRBV5-1|.
TGCGCCAGCAGCTTGGACGGAGTTTCCTACAATGAGCAGTTCTTC
CASSLDGVSYNEQFF
>.|TRBJ2-7|TRBV19|.
TGTGCCAGTAGTATCGGTTCGGGTGCCGAGCAGTACTTC
CASSIGSGAEQYF
>.|TRBJ1-5|TRBV28|.
TGTGCCAGCAGCTGGGGTCCAACCATTCAGCCCCAGCATTTT
CASSWGPTIQPQHF
>.|TRBJ1-6|TRBV6-5|once
TGTGCCAGCAGTTACTTGACAGCACCCTCCAATTCACCCCTCCACTTT
CASSYLTAPSNSPLHF
>.|TRBJ2-7|TRBV20-1|.
TGCAGTGCCCCGGTGGGCGAGCAGTACTTC
CSAPVGEQYF
>.|TRBJ1-1|TRBV18|.
TGTGCCAGCTCACCGAACTCAGCCAGGAACACTGAAGCTTTCTTT
CASSPNSARNTEAFF